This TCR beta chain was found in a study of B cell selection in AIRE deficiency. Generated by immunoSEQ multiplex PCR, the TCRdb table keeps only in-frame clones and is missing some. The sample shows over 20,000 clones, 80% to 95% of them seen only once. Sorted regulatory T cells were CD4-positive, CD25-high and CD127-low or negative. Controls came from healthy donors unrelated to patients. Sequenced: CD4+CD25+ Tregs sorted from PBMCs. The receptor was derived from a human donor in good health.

In DNA, the CDR3 is TGCGCCAGCAGCTTGGCCCTAGGGCCCGGAAACTATGGCTACACCTTC. Protein sequence: CASSLALGPGNYGYTF. The chain links TRBV5-1 to TRBJ1-2; D is unresolved. Per germline, CDR1 SGHRS and CDR2 YFSETQ. The V and J ends lost 0 bases and 2 bases respectively, with 14 bases between them. The CDR3 runs 16 residues.